This entry lists 31 T cell receptor beta chains sequenced from one sample in a study of CD8 T cells in ankylosing spondylitis (TCRdb year 2017). To prepare the library, 5' RACE was applied. Sequencer: Illumina HiSeq 2500. TCRdb reworked the public reads: Q25 trimming with fastp, MiXCR clone assembly, productive beta chains retained. Entries that share a CDR3 protein sequence are merged under the most common genes and DNA. The sample table shows about 160,000 distinct CDR3 sequences, and around 17% are seen once. The ten biggest clones cover about 8% of the sample. Input material: blood, either unsorted or a sorted T cell fraction (not recorded which). The receptors shown here come from a male donor with ankylosing spondylitis or in good health (not recorded which).

The V gene is TRBV29-1, the J gene TRBJ2-3; no clear D gene. Trimming shortened V by 6 bases and J by 2 bases, and 12 bases separated the two germline ends. CDR1 SQVTM and CDR2 ANQGSEA come from the germline V gene. The CDR3 runs 13 residues. The CDR3 sequence: CSVSRRLTDTQYF. For the CDR3, the DNA is TGCAGCGTGTCTAGACGACTCACAGATACGCAGTATTTT.

This clonotype was recorded at least ten times. This chain links TRBV11-2 with TRBJ1-4; 11 nucleotides align to TRBD1. Trimming removed 5 bases from V and 4 bases from J; junction bases left unmatched: 3. This CDR3 contains 15 residues. Germline V gene lookup returns CDR1 SGHAT and CDR2 FQNNGV. CDR3 protein: CASSRGQGGNEKLFF. Here the CDR3 DNA reads TGTGCCAGCAGCCGGGGACAGGGGGGTAATGAAAAACTGTTTTTT.

This clonotype was found a few times. The V gene is TRBV6-1, the J gene TRBJ1-2, with D perhaps matching TRBD1 (5 bases). This CDR3 comprises 15 residues. V dropped 3 bases and J dropped 5 bases, with 16 bases sitting between them. Looked up from germline, CDR1 is MNHNS and CDR2 is SASEGT. DNA of the CDR3: TGTGCCAGCAGTGACGGAAGTCAGGGATTATATGGCTACACCTTC. It yields the protein CASSDGSQGLYGYTF.

This clonotype has just a few counts. The chain employs TRBV10-3 and TRBJ1-2; D gene uncertain. Deletions cut 6 bases from V and 4 bases from J, with 12 bases between. The CDR3 is 13 residues long. Germline values: CDR1 ENHRY, CDR2 SYGVKD. DNA of the CDR3: TGTGCCATCAGGCCCCTAGAAGCCTATGGCTACACCTTC. Translation: CAIRPLEAYGYTF.

This chain connects TRBV28 to TRBJ2-2, with D perhaps matching TRBD1 (6 bases). V lost 6 bases to trimming and J lost 6 bases, with 26 bases between them. The CDR3 is made up of 18 amino acids. Germline V gene sequence: CDR1 MDHEN, CDR2 SYDVKM. The CDR3 DNA follows: TGTGCCAGCAGATCCCGCCCCAGGGGCGGACAATGGCCCGGGGAGCTGTTTTTT. This gives the protein CASRSRPRGGQWPGELFF. Based on the CDR3 plus reference TRBV28 and TRBJ2-2, the full variable domain is DVKVTQSSRYLVKRTGEKVFLECVQDMDHENMFWYRQDPGLGLRLIYFSYDVKMKEKGDIPEGYSVSREKKERFSLILESASTNQTSMYLCASRSRPRGGQWPGELFFGEGSRLTVL.

The chain is built from TRBV28 and TRBJ2-1; 12 bases fit TRBD2. V gave up 4 bases and J gave up 6 bases; unmatched junction bases: 7. Per germline, CDR1 MDHEN and CDR2 SYDVKM. The CDR3 has 16 residues. The CDR3 DNA reads as TGTGCCAGCAGTTCCCGACTAGCGGGAGCCTCCAATGAGCAGTTCTTC. It is translated as CASSSRLAGASNEQFF.

This clonotype was found many times. The chain joins TRBV6-4 to TRBJ1-2; 8 nucleotides line up with TRBD1. The CDR3 is made up of 13 amino acids. The trim removed 4 bases at V and 8 bases at J, leaving 6 bases unmatched. Germline V gene sequence: CDR1 MRHNA, CDR2 SNTAGT. CDR3 amino acids: CASSGDRGYGYTF. The CDR3 nucleotides are TGTGCCAGCAGTGGAGACAGGGGCTACGGCTACACCTTC.

In its sample, this clonotype was seen many times. V and J are TRBV20-1 and TRBJ2-3; D is tentatively TRBD1 or TRBD2 (6 bases each). The CDR3 is made up of 15 amino acids. Germline assignment: CDR1 DFQATT and CDR2 SNEGSKA (reference sequence). Deletions cut 6 bases from V and 0 bases from J, with 16 bases between. CDR3 nucleotides: TGCAGTGCCCTTGGGGGCGGGACTAGCACAGATACGCAGTATTTT. Protein: CSALGGGTSTDTQYF.

Only a few counts were recorded for this clonotype. The CDR3: CASTVWGAANTGELFF. The CDR3 DNA sequence: TGTGCCAGTACCGTGTGGGGGGCGGCGAACACCGGGGAGCTGTTTTTT. The V gene is TRBV19, the J gene TRBJ2-2; D is tentatively TRBD1 or TRBD2 (6 bases each). CDR3 length: 16 amino acids. Germline CDR1 is LNHDA and CDR2 is SQIVND (reference sequence). Trimming shortened V by 7 bases and J by 0 bases, and 15 bases separated the two germline ends.

A remark on this clonotype: One junction end does not reproduce the germline sequence, and a read error may be involved. The chain combines TRBV29-1 with TRBJ1-2; perhaps TRBD1 as D (6 bases). The CDR3 totals 12 residues. Germline CDR1 reads SQVTM; CDR2 reads ANQGSEA. CDR3 coding DNA: TGCAGCGCTGAGGGGGTTCGCTATAGCTACACCTTC. It is translated as CSAEGVRYSYTF.

J is TRBJ2-1 and V is TRBV7-3; 9 positions match TRBD2. Germline lookup yields CDR1 SGHTA and CDR2 FQGTGA. The CDR3 is 13 amino acids. The J segment lost 13 bases and the V segment lost 5 bases, leaving 9 bases of the junction unmatched. CDR3 DNA sequence: TGTGCCAGCAGCGCCCTGTCTAGCGGGACCCAGTTCTTC. Amino acid sequence: CASSALSSGTQFF.

The V call is TRBV7-8, the J call TRBJ1-1, with D possibly matching TRBD1 (6 bases). The CDR3 is 15 residues long. From germline, CDR1 is SGHVS and CDR2 FQNEAQ. Trimming took off 5 bases at V and 1 base at J, with 14 bases between the two ends. The CDR3 coding sequence is TGTGCCAGCAGCGAAAGTACAGGGACGAACACTGAAGCTTTCTTT. Translated, it gives CASSESTGTNTEAFF. Full variable domain (outside the CDR3, taken from reference TRBV7-8 and TRBJ1-1): GAGVSQSPRYKVAKRGQDVALRCDPISGHVSLFWYQQALGQGPEFLTYFQNEAQLDKSGLPSDRFFAERPEGSVSTLKIQRTQQEDSAVYLCASSESTGTNTEAFFGQGTRLTVV.

The chain recombines TRBV29-1 with TRBJ2-2; tentatively, D is TRBD1 (6 bases). The V end was cut by 6 bases, the J end by 0 bases, with 11 bases between. Germline CDR1 reads SQVTM; CDR2 reads ANQGSEA. The CDR3 runs 14 residues. Written as DNA, the CDR3 is TGCAGCGTGAAGAGACAGGCGAACACCGGGGAGCTGTTTTTT. It specifies CSVKRQANTGELFF.

This sequence joins TRBV29-1 and TRBJ2-1; a possible D gene is TRBD1 (6 bases). V was trimmed by 3 bases and J by 8 bases, leaving 17 bases between them. Germline CDR1 and CDR2: SQVTM and ANQGSEA. This CDR3 spans 14 amino acids. The CDR3 DNA follows: TGCAGCGTTGATGGGGCAGGGGTCTGGGATGAGCAGTTCTTC. Its translation: CSVDGAGVWDEQFF.

The table lists this clonotype with many counts. The chain carries TRBV6-5 and TRBJ2-7; 11 bases match TRBD1. Losses at the gene ends were 4 bases for V and 7 bases for J; bases not matched to a gene: 9. Germline CDR1 reads MNHEY; CDR2 reads SVGAGI. The CDR3 totals 15 residues. In DNA, the CDR3 is TGTGCCAGCAGTTTACCGGGACAGGGGGGAAGGGAGCAGTACTTC. Its protein product is CASSLPGQGGREQYF.

There are many counts of this clonotype. The chain joins TRBV24-1 to TRBJ2-2; D may be TRBD1 or TRBD2 (5 bases each). The germline gives CDR1 KGHDR, CDR2 SFDVKD. This CDR3 region has 14 residues. V was shortened by 9 bases and J by 6 bases, with 16 bases between the two germline ends. The CDR3 reads CATSKRRGAGELFF. CDR3 nucleotides: TGTGCCACCTCAAAGCGGCGAGGGGCCGGGGAGCTGTTTTTT.

This clonotype appeared many times. This chain uses TRBV28 with TRBJ1-6; a possible D gene is TRBD1 (6 bases). CDR3 length: 15 residues. Germline lookup yields CDR1 MDHEN and CDR2 SYDVKM. V gave up 7 bases and J gave up 5 bases, with 15 bases separating them. CDR3 in amino acids: CASKGTPVNNSPLHF. DNA of the CDR3: TGTGCCAGCAAAGGGACACCTGTAAATAATTCACCCCTCCACTTT.

This clonotype was recorded at least ten times. The chain couples TRBV19 to TRBJ1-5; D uncertain. Trimming left V 7 bases short and J 7 bases short, with 14 bases between. CDR1 and CDR2 (germline): LNHDA, SQIVND (reference sequence). This CDR3 is built from 13 residues. The CDR3 is CASNELPGQPQHF. DNA for the CDR3: TGTGCCAGTAACGAGCTCCCGGGGCAGCCCCAGCATTTT.

This clonotype showed up many times. The chain carries TRBV27 and TRBJ1-2; no clear D gene. Looked up from germline, CDR1 is MNHEY and CDR2 is SMNVEV (reference sequence). Trimming removed 2 bases at V and 3 bases at J, with 13 bases between. The CDR3 has 15 residues. The CDR3 sequence: CASSLGLGGDYGYTF. The CDR3 nucleotides read TGTGCCAGCAGTTTAGGGCTGGGCGGCGACTATGGCTACACCTTC.

This clonotype has a count of ten or more. This sequence joins TRBV27 and TRBJ2-7, with no clear D. The V gene's germline CDR1 is MNHEY and CDR2 SMNVEV (reference sequence). The CDR3 runs to 15 residues. The V end lost 5 bases, the J end lost 0 bases, and 14 bases lay between the germline ends. For the CDR3, the DNA is TGTGCCAGCAGTCCAAAAGGGTTCCCCTCCTACGAGCAGTACTTC. It encodes CASSPKGFPSYEQYF.

This clonotype was found many times. The chain links TRBV29-1 to TRBJ2-7; weak D call: TRBD1 (5 bases). The germline V and J ends were trimmed by 5 bases and 1 base, with 9 bases remaining between them. The germline V gene encodes CDR1 SQVTM and CDR2 ANQGSEA. This CDR3 spans 12 amino acids. CDR3: CSVRDSSYEQYF. The CDR3 region has the DNA TGCAGCGTTCGAGACAGTTCCTACGAGCAGTACTTC.

In this sample, this clonotype turned up a few times. The V call is TRBV7-9, the J call TRBJ1-2; 7 bases are shared with TRBD1. Germline trimming cut 5 bases from V and 4 bases from J; bases unmatched to any gene: 4. Germline V CDR1 and CDR2: SEHNR, FQNEAQ (reference sequence). The CDR3 covers 13 residues. CDR3 sequence reads: CASSRDSLYGYTF. The CDR3 region has the DNA TGTGCCAGCAGCCGGGACAGCCTCTATGGCTACACCTTC. Drawing the rest from reference TRBV7-9 and TRBJ1-2, the complete variable domain is DTGVSQNPRHKITKRGQNVTFRCDPISEHNRLYWYRQTLGQGPEFLTYFQNEAQLEKSRLLSDRFSAERPKGSFSTLEIQRTEQGDSAMYLCASSRDSLYGYTFGSGTRLTVV.

The chain has TRBV11-2 and TRBJ1-5; unclear D gene. Deletions cut 4 bases from V and 11 bases from J, with 12 bases between. Per germline, CDR1 SGHAT and CDR2 FQNNGV. The CDR3 contains 12 residues. The CDR3: CASSSSPGAQHF. In nucleotides, the CDR3 is TGTGCCAGCAGCTCCAGTCCGGGAGCCCAGCATTTT.

This chain joins TRBV10-3 and TRBJ1-6; 7 nucleotides line up with TRBD1. The CDR3 is made up of 13 amino acids. After removal of 9 bases from V and 8 bases from J, the junction contained 7 bases not matched to a gene. The germline V gene encodes CDR1 ENHRY and CDR2 SYGVKD. This CDR3 is CAITGQHDSPLHF. The CDR3 DNA reads as TGTGCCATTACGGGACAGCATGATTCACCCCTCCACTTT.

The V gene is TRBV28, the J gene TRBJ2-1; maybe TRBD2 (5 bases). Germline CDR1 reads MDHEN; CDR2 reads SYDVKM. Trimming removed 6 bases from V and 2 bases from J, with 11 bases in between. The CDR3 sequence is 14 residues long. Here the CDR3 reads CASRTRAPYNEQFF. CDR3 sequence (DNA): TGTGCCAGCAGGACGAGGGCCCCCTACAATGAGCAGTTCTTC.

The rearrangement uses TRBV2 and TRBJ2-2; D may be TRBD1 or TRBD2 (5 bases each). The V end was cut by 8 bases, the J end by 7 bases, with 17 bases between. The CDR3 sequence is 14 residues long. Germline V gene data show CDR1 as SNHLY and CDR2 as FYNNEI. CDR3 bases: TGTGCCAGCGGGCCAGTGAGGGGCGGCGGGGAGCTGTTTTTT. It translates to CASGPVRGGGELFF.

This clonotype was observed a handful of times. Compared with germline, one end of the junction differs, possibly owing to a read error. The J gene is TRBJ1-1, the V gene TRBV6-5, with D possibly matching TRBD1 (6 bases). In germline, CDR1 is MNHEY, CDR2 SVGAGI. The CDR3 is 15 residues long. CDR3 sequence reads: CAGSYTGPGVTEAFF. CDR3 bases: TGTGCCGGCAGTTACACGGGCCCAGGGGTGACTGAAGCTTTCTTT.

The chain combines TRBV7-9 with TRBJ1-1, with D uncertain. The ends were cut back, 1 base at V and 6 bases at J, with 6 bases in the middle. This CDR3 comprises 12 residues. The germline V gene encodes CDR1 SEHNR and CDR2 FQNEAQ (reference sequence). Written as DNA, the CDR3 is TGTGCCAGCAGCTTAGGGCCAGCTGAAGCTTTCTTT. Translating gives CASSLGPAEAFF.

This clonotype was counted a few times. This chain uses TRBV18 with TRBJ2-3; possibly TRBD1 for D (6 bases). The CDR3 runs 15 residues. The V and J ends lost 2 bases and 1 base respectively, with 10 bases between them. Germline CDR1 is KGHSH and CDR2 is LQKENI. CDR3 DNA: TGTGCCAGCTCACCAAACAGGGTGGGCACAGATACGCAGTATTTT. Translated: CASSPNRVGTDTQYF.

In its sample, this clonotype was seen many times. The chain employs TRBV15 and TRBJ2-5; D might be TRBD1 (6 bases). Germline values: CDR1 LNHNV, CDR2 YYDKDF (reference sequence). V was shortened by 3 bases and J by 5 bases, with 16 bases between the two germline ends. The CDR3 runs to 15 residues. The CDR3 loop reads CATSRTTTGMETQYF. In DNA form, the CDR3 reads TGTGCCACCAGCAGGACCACAACAGGGATGGAGACCCAGTACTTC. Full variable domain (rest looked up from reference TRBV15 and TRBJ2-5): DAMVIQNPRYQVTQFGKPVTLSCSQTLNHNVMYWYQQKSSQAPKLLFHYYDKDFNNEADTPDNFQSRRPNTSFCFLDIRSPGLGDTAMYLCATSRTTTGMETQYFGPGTRLLVL.

This clonotype appeared a few times. Here the CDR3 DNA reads TGTGCCAGCAGCTTGCTATCGGGTGGAGTCGGGGAGCTGTTTTTT. Protein product: CASSLLSGGVGELFF. V gene TRBV5-5 combines with J gene TRBJ2-2; D gene ambiguous. The CDR3 loop spans 15 amino acids. CDR1 is SGHKS, CDR2 YYEKEE, per germline (reference sequence). V lost 1 base to trimming and J lost 7 bases, with 14 bases between them.